A selection of T cell receptor beta chains follows, all from one sample in a study of T cells expressing NK-cell markers. TCRdb processed the 5' RACE reads again and assigns one entry to each CDR3 protein, with no DNA. This table lists about 460,000 distinct CDR3 sequences. Sequenced material: blood T cells: a sorted CD56 or NKG2C T cell subset, CD4+ or CD8+ T cells, or bulk PBMC T cells (not recorded which). All receptors come from a woman in her fifties or sixties in good health. The CDR3 runs from the conserved cysteine through the conserved F or W.

CDR3 protein | J gene | V gene
CASTRVGVLNDEQFF | TRBJ2-1 | TRBV6-5
CASSGWYEQYF | TRBJ2-7 | TRBV7-8
CASAPARVQETQYF | TRBJ2-5 | TRBV28
CASSRPGRVNTEAFF | TRBJ1-1 | TRBV6-5
CASSLDTGINTGELFF | TRBJ2-2 | TRBV5-1
CAWSGLVRGTGLGYEQFF | TRBJ2-1 | TRBV30
CASSLSPRGVGETQYF | TRBJ2-5 | TRBV5-1
CGGLAGGIVNEQFF | TRBJ2-1 | TRBV29-1
CATSRVLAGGGSDTQYF | TRBJ2-3 | TRBV15
CASSELRKAFF | TRBJ1-1 | TRBV2
CSARDPVGIEQFF | TRBJ2-1 | TRBV20-1
CASSSAKRGAVFF | TRBJ2-2 | TRBV28
CASSAGGPIVEQYF | TRBJ2-7 | TRBV11-3
CASRPFISTDTQYF | TRBJ2-3 | TRBV7-9
CASSYSLDGATGELFF | TRBJ2-2 | TRBV6-5
CASSLYGPNYEQYF | TRBJ2-7 | TRBV7-9
CSASRLAGGQETQYF | TRBJ2-5 | TRBV20-1